These 5 T cell receptor beta chains were sequenced from one sample in a study of T cell repertoires in cytomegalovirus infection. These receptors are not linked to any known antigen. From the reads, TCRdb called clonotypes with MiXCR, one entry per CDR3 protein. The sample has about 830,000 distinct CDR3 sequences; around a third are singletons. Sequenced material: cultured CD8+ T cells from PBMCs, taken from culture after CMV antigen stimulation. The receptor set was obtained from a human donor in good health (CMV status not recorded). Some clones in this sample may be carry-over from other donors' samples.

This clonotype has a count of ten or more. The chain has TRBV6-1 and TRBJ2-7; 9 bases are a match to TRBD1. The V and J ends lost 4 bases and 4 bases, in that order; junction bases with no gene match: 8. This CDR3 has 15 residues. Per germline, CDR1 MNHNS and CDR2 SASEGT. The CDR3 sequence is CASSALTGGKYEQYV. CDR3 bases: TGTGCCAGCAGTGCCCTGACAGGGGGGAAGTACGAGCAGTACGTC.

In its sample, this clonotype was seen a few times. The V gene is TRBV5-4, the J gene TRBJ2-2; no definite D call. Per the germline V gene, CDR1 is SGHNT and CDR2 is YYREEE (reference sequence). V lost 3 bases and J lost 6, with 9 bases in between. The CDR3 runs to 13 residues. DNA of the CDR3: TGTGCCAGCAGCTCGCCGGGCCCCGGGGAGCTGTTTTTT. It specifies CASSSPGPGELFF. The entire variable domain, with the rest obtained from reference TRBV5-4 and TRBJ2-2, is as follows: ETGVTQSPTHLIKTRGQQVTLRCSSQSGHNTVSWYQQALGQGPQFIFQYYREEENGRGNFPPRFSGLQFPNYSSELNVNALELDDSALYLCASSSPGPGELFFGEGSRLTVL.

This clonotype was detected ten times or more. This chain connects TRBV7-9 to TRBJ1-5; 9 bases map to TRBD1. Germline trimming cut 6 bases from V and 5 bases from J; bases unmatched to any gene: 14. Germline CDR1 and CDR2: SEHNR and FQNEAQ (reference sequence). CDR3 length equals 17 residues. The CDR3 region is CASSSNRGQDPHQPQHF. CDR3 bases: TGTGCCAGCAGTTCTAACAGGGGGCAGGATCCCCATCAGCCCCAGCATTTT.

Regarding this clonotype: At one of its ends the junction is not consistent with the germline gene, which may arise from a read error. The V gene is TRBV7-6, the J gene TRBJ2-5; a weak D match, TRBD2 (6 bases). The CDR3 is 14 amino acids. Per germline, CDR1 SGHVS and CDR2 FNYEAQ. CDR3 nucleotides: TGTGCCAACAGCTTCTACGGGGGTCTGGAGACCCAGTACTTC. Its protein is CANSFYGGLETQYF.

This clonotype turned up a few times. V and J are TRBV4-1 and TRBJ1-1; D unresolved. CDR1 is MGHRA, CDR2 YSYEKL, per germline. The CDR3 covers 17 residues. The V and J ends lost 0 bases and 1 base respectively, with 15 bases between them. The CDR3 DNA follows: TGCGCCAGCAGCCAAGACGTAGGGAGCGCCTCGAACACTGAAGCTTTCTTT. Amino acid sequence: CASSQDVGSASNTEAFF.